The sequence of this TCR beta chain was determined in a study of shared clonotypes between healthy human individuals. Findings of the study overall: Clonotype sharing among donors was thought likely to change with sequencing depth.

The naive CD8 fraction comprised CD45RO-negative cells positively selected for CCR7 and excluded terminally differentiated effector memory CD45RA+ cells. CDR1 is MNHEY, CDR2 SVGAGI, per germline. V was pared by 10 bases and J by 4 bases, with 11 bases between. The length of the CDR3 is 12 residues. TCRdb keeps only in-frame clones here, not all; method: immunoSEQ multiplex PCR. This table holds a few million clones, 93% found once. As regards this clone: Its antigen is not identified.

The clonotype was recovered from a man younger than 30 in good health. Some clones in this sample may be carry-over from other donors' samples. The specimen sequenced was naive CD8+ T cells from PBMCs. The V call is TRBV6-5, the J call TRBJ2-1; D is unresolved. CDR3 protein: CATRLGYNEQFF. The CDR3 bases are TGTGCCACCCGTTTGGGGTACAATGAGCAGTTCTTC.